The clone carrying this T cell receptor (beta chain) occurred a few times. Its antigen is as yet unknown. Germline lookup yields CDR1 SGHTA and CDR2 FQGNSA. V lost 6 bases, J lost 0 bases, and 21 bases lay in between. There are 18 residues in the CDR3. The source of the sample is a study of regulatory T cells in long-lasting Graves disease. Findings of the study overall: Under persistent disease, TRBV28, TRBJ1-2 and TRBJ2-5 were used preferentially. TCR diversity in persistent Graves' patients was below that of newly diagnosed ones.

Assembly of TCR beta libraries relied on iRepertoire HTBI primers together with Arm-PCR of CDR3 regions. Via MiXCR, TCRdb re-called the multiplex PCR reads, giving one row per CDR3 protein. The table has approximately 350,000 distinct CDR3 sequences, 15% to 20% seen once; the top ten hold around 21%. Regarding time point: newly diagnosed GD, antithyroid drugs for less than 3 months. The TCR library was prepared using RNA isolated from PBMCs. These data are also associated with another study on T cells in Graves' hyperthyroidism and ophthalmopathy. As that study records: First-round RT-PCR targeting the TCR CDR3 was performed with the HTBI primer set.

Source: peripheral blood mononuclear cells (PBMCs), taken at new diagnosis, from a patient treated with antithyroid drugs. The genes are TRBV7-2 and TRBJ1-3; tentatively, D is TRBD1 (5 bases). The source is a woman aged 18-29 years with Graves disease. CDR3 sequence: CASRLSRSRQLSGNTIYF. CDR3 nucleotides: TGTGCCAGCAGACTTTCACGGAGCCGACAGCTCTCTGGAAACACCATATATTTT.